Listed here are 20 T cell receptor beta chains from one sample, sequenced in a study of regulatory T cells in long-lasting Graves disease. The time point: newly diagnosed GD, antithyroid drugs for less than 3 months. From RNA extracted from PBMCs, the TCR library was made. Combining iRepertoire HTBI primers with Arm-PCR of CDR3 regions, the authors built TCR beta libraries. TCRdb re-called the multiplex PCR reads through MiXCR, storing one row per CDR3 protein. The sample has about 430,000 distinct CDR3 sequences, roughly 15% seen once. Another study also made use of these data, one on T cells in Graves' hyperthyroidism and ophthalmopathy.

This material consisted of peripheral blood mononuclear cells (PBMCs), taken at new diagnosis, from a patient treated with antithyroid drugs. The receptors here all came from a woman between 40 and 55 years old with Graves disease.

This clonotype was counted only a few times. The DNA of the CDR3 is TGTGCCAGCAGCGCAACAGGGAATCCAACCTACGAGCAGTACTTC. This codes for CASSATGNPTYEQYF. The chain carries TRBV9 and TRBJ2-7; a weak D match, TRBD1 (6 bases). The CDR3 is made up of 15 amino acids. V lost 3 bases and J 2 bases, leaving 15 bases between the germline ends. Looked up from germline, CDR1 is SGDLS and CDR2 is YYNGEE.

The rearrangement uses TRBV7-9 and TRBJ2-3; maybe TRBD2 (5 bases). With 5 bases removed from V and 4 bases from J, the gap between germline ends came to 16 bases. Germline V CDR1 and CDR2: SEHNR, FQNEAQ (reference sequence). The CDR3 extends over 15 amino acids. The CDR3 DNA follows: TGTGCCAGCAGCCTAGGGTTTGGAGGTTCAGATACGCAGTATTTT. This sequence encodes CASSLGFGGSDTQYF.

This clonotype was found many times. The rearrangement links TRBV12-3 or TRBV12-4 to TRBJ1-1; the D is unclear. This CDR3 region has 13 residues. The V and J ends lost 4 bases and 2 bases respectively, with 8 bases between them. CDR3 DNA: TGTGCCAGCAGTTCCGAAGGTAACACTGAAGCTTTCTTT. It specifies CASSSEGNTEAFF.

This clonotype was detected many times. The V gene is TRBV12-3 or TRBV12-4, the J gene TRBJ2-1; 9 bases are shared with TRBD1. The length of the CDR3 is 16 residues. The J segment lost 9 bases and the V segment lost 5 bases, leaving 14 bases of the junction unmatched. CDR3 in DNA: TGTGCCAGCAGTCCCCCGCCGGGACAGGGTATCGGTGAGCAGTTCTTC. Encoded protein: CASSPPPGQGIGEQFF.

The CDR3 spells CASRETSASYEQYF. The DNA for the CDR3 is TGCGCCAGCAGGGAAACTAGCGCTTCCTACGAGCAGTACTTC. The genes are TRBV10-2 and TRBJ2-7; TRBD2 aligns across 7 bases. This CDR3 is built from 14 residues. Germline V lookup: CDR1 WSHSY, CDR2 SAAADI. J lost 1 base, V lost 6 bases, and 6 bases had no gene match.

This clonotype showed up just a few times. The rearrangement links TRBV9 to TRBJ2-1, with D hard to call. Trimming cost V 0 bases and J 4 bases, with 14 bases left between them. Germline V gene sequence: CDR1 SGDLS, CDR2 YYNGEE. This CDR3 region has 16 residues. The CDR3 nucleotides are TGTGCCAGCAGCGTAGACATCGGATCGAGGTACAATGAGCAGTTCTTC. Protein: CASSVDIGSRYNEQFF.

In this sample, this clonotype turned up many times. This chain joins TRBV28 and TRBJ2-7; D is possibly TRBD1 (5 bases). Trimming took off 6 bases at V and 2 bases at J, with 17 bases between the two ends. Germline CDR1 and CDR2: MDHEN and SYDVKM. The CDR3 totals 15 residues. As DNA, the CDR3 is TGTGCCAGCAGCCGTCAGGGTGGGAAGGCCTACGAGCAGTACTTC. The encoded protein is CASSRQGGKAYEQYF.

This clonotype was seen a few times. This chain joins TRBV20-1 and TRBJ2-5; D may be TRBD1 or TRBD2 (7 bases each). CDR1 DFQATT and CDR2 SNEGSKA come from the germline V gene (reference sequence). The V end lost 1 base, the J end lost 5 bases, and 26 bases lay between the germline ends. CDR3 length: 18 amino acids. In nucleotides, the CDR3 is TGCAGTGCTAGAGGAGGGGGCCAGGGGGAGGGCCTTTCCGAGACCCAGTACTTC. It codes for CSARGGGQGEGLSETQYF.

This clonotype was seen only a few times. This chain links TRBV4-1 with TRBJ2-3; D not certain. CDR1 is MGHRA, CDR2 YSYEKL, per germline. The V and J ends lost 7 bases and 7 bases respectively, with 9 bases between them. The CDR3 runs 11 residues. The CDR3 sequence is CASNLGNTQYF. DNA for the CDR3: TGCGCCAGCAACCTAGGTAATACGCAGTATTTT.

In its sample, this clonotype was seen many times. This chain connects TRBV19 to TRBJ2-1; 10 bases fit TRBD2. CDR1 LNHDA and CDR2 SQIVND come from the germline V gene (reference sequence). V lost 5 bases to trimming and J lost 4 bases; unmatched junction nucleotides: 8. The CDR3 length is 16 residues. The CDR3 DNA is TGTGCCAGTAGTCTGTATACTAGCGGGACTTACAATGAGCAGTTCTTC. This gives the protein CASSLYTSGTYNEQFF.

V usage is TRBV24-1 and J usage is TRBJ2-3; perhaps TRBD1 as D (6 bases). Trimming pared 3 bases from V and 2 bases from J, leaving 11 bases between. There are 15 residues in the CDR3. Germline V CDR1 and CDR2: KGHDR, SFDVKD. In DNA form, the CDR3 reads TGTGCCACCAGTGATCCCAGGGGTTTCACAGATACGCAGTATTTT. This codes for CATSDPRGFTDTQYF.

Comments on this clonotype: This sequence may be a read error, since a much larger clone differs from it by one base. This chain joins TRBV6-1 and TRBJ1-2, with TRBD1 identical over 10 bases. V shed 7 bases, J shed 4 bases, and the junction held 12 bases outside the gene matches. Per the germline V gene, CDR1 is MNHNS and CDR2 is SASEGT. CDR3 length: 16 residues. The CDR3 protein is CASNEGTGVSIYGYTF. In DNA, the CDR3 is TGTGCCAGCAACGAAGGGACAGGGGTCTCCATCTATGGCTACACCTTC.

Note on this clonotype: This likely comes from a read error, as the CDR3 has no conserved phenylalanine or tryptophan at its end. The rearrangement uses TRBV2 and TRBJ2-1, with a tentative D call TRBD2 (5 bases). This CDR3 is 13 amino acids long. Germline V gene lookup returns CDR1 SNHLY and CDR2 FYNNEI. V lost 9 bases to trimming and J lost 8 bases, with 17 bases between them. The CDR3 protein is CASSWESADEQFL. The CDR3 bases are TGTGCCAGTAGTTGGGAGTCGGCGGATGAGCAGTTCCTC.

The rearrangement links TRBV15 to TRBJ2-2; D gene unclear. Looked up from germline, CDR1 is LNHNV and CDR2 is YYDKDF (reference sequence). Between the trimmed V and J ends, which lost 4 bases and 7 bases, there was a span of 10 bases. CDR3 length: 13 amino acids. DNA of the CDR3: TGTGCCACCAGCATAGGGCATGGCGGGGAGCTGTTTTTT. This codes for CATSIGHGGELFF.

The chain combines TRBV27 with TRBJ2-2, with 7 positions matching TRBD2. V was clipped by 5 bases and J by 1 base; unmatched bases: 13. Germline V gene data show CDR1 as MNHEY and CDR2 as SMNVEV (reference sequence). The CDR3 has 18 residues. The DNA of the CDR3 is TGTGCCAGCAGTGCCCCGGAAAGCGGGGCTTGGAACACCGGGGAGCTGTTTTTT. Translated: CASSAPESGAWNTGELFF.

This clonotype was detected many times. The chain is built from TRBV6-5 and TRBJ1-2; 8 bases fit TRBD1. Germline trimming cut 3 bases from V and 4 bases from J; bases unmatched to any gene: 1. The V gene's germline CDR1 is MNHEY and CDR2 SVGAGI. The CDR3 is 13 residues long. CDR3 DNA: TGTGCCAGCAGTTATGACAGGGGCTATGGCTACACCTTC. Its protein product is CASSYDRGYGYTF.

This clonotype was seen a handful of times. CDR3 sequence: CASSLRDFSGTQYF. CDR3 bases: TGTGCCAGCAGCTTGAGGGACTTCTCGGGGACCCAGTACTTC. The chain joins TRBV5-4 to TRBJ2-5; TRBD2 might be the D (6 bases). CDR1 SGHNT and CDR2 YYREEE come from the germline V gene (reference sequence). The V end lost 1 base, the J end lost 7 bases, and 14 bases lay between the germline ends. The CDR3 is made up of 14 amino acids.

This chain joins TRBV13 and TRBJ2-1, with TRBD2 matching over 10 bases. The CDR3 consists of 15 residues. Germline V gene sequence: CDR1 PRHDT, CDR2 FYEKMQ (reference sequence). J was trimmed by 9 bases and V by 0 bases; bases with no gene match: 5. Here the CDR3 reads CASSLGLAGAFEQFF. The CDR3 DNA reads TGTGCCAGCAGCTTAGGTCTAGCGGGAGCATTTGAGCAGTTCTTC. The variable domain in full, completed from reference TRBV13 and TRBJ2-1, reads AAGVIQSPRHLIKEKRETATLKCYPIPRHDTVYWYQQGPGQDPQFLISFYEKMQSDKGSIPDRFSAQQFSDYHSELNMSSLELGDSALYFCASSLGLAGAFEQFFGPGTRLTVL.

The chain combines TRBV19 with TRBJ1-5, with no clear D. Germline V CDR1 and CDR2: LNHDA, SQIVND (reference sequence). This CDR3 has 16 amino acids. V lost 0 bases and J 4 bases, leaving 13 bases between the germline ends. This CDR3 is CASSIDYAAVNQPQHF. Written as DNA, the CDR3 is TGTGCCAGTAGTATAGATTATGCGGCAGTGAATCAGCCCCAGCATTTT.

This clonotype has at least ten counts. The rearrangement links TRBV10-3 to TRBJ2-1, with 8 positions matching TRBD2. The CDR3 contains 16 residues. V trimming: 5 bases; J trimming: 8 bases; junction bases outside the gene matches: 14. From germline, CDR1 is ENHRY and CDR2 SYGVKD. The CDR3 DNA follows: TGTGCCATCAGTTTAGAGAGCGGGAGTAAGTTCGATGAGCAGTTCTTC. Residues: CAISLESGSKFDEQFF.